The next 30 T cell receptor beta chains were all read from a single sample in a study of T cells in Graves' hyperthyroidism and ophthalmopathy (dated by TCRdb to between 2018 and 2021). The library relied on multiplex PCR. Sequencing instrument: Illumina HiSeq 2000. The TCR beta CDR3 regions were amplified from the RNA transcripts. A first-round RT-PCR of the TCR CDR3 used the HTBI primer set with the Qiagen OneStep RT-PCR kit. TCRdb trimmed public reads at Q25 via fastp, called clones via MiXCR and kept in-frame beta chains. CDR3 protein sequences are deduplicated, and each keeps its most common genes and DNA. The sample table contains around 390,000 distinct CDR3 sequences; only one count was recorded for more than 14% of them. In total, the top ten clones hold 20% of the sample. Sequenced sample: blood. The receptors originated from a woman in her 30s with Graves' ophthalmopathy.

This clonotype was picked up many times. The V and J genes are TRBV27 and TRBJ1-5; unclear D gene. The CDR3 consists of 12 residues. V gave up 8 bases and J gave up 3 bases, with 8 bases separating them. Germline CDR1 MNHEY, CDR2 SMNVEV (reference sequence). For the CDR3, the DNA is TGTGCCAGCTCACCGACCAATCAGCCCCAGCATTTT. It codes for CASSPTNQPQHF.

This clonotype was seen repeatedly, ten times or more. The chain is built from TRBV28 and TRBJ1-4; D gene uncertain. The CDR3 covers 15 residues. V lost 9 bases to trimming and J lost 0 bases, with 14 bases between them. Germline V gives CDR1 MDHEN, CDR2 SYDVKM. CDR3 nucleotides: TGTGCCAGTAAACAGCGCTCTGCAACTAATGAAAAACTGTTTTTT. Residues: CASKQRSATNEKLFF.

V gene TRBV20-1 combines with J gene TRBJ2-1; maybe TRBD2 (6 bases). This CDR3 has 13 residues. Trimming took off 5 bases at V and 9 bases at J, with 17 bases between the two ends. The germline gives CDR1 DFQATT, CDR2 SNEGSKA (reference sequence). For the CDR3, the DNA is TGCAGTGCTCGTGGGGAGGTAGGGATTGAGCAGTTCTTC. Protein sequence: CSARGEVGIEQFF.

This clonotype has only a few counts. The gene calls are TRBV6-1 and TRBJ2-5, with 9 nucleotides matching TRBD2. Per the germline V gene, CDR1 is MNHNS and CDR2 is SASEGT. The CDR3 contains 16 residues. V lost 6 bases and J lost 3; bases outside the gene matches: 11. CDR3 bases: TGTGCCAGCAGACTCGGACTAGCGAGTGATAAAGAGACCCAGTACTTC. The encoded protein is CASRLGLASDKETQYF.

This clonotype has at least ten counts. This chain connects TRBV12-3 or TRBV12-4 to TRBJ1-5; the D gene is possibly TRBD1 (6 bases). The CDR3 is 15 residues long. The ends were cut back, 4 bases at V and 0 bases at J, with 10 bases in the middle. In nucleotides, the CDR3 is TGTGCCAGCAGTTCACAGGGTCGTAGCAATCAGCCCCAGCATTTT. Its protein is CASSSQGRSNQPQHF.

This clonotype was counted at least ten times. This chain uses TRBV15 with TRBJ2-2; D remains unclear. The CDR3 extends over 15 amino acids. V was shortened by 3 bases and J by 6 bases, with 14 bases between the two germline ends. Germline CDR1 LNHNV, CDR2 YYDKDF (reference sequence). CDR3 DNA: TGTGCCACCAGCAGTCACGACCGGAAGGCCGGGGAGCTGTTTTTT. Its translation is CATSSHDRKAGELFF.

This clonotype was counted at least ten times. The chain employs TRBV10-3 and TRBJ2-3; D unresolved. Trimming stripped 5 bases from V and 2 bases from J, with 5 bases between. CDR1 is ENHRY, CDR2 SYGVKD, per germline. The CDR3 length is 12 residues. The CDR3 DNA reads TGTGCCATCAGTTTCTCCACAGATACGCAGTATTTT. This sequence encodes CAISFSTDTQYF.

This clonotype appeared many times. The chain uses TRBV7-2 and TRBJ1-2; 7 bases agree with TRBD1. The J segment lost 7 bases and the V segment lost 5 bases, leaving 10 bases of the junction unmatched. This CDR3 comprises 14 residues. Looked up from germline, CDR1 is SGHTA and CDR2 is FQGNSA. The CDR3 DNA is TGTGCCAGCAGCCTAGTCAGGGGGGAGGTTGGCTACACCTTC. This codes for CASSLVRGEVGYTF. Drawing the rest from reference TRBV7-2 and TRBJ1-2, the complete variable domain is GAGVSQSPSNKVTEKGKDVELRCDPISGHTALYWYRQSLGQGLEFLIYFQGNSAPDKSGLPSDRFSAERTGGSVSTLTIQRTQQEDSAVYLCASSLVRGEVGYTFGSGTRLTVV.

There are many counts of this clonotype. V and J are TRBV11-2 and TRBJ1-5, with D maybe TRBD1 (5 bases). The CDR3 is 15 residues long. With 1 base removed from V and 4 bases from J, the gap between germline ends came to 11 bases. Germline V lookup: CDR1 SGHAT, CDR2 FQNNGV. CDR3 nucleotides: TGTGCCAGCAGCTTAGTGGGGGGATTAAATCAGCCCCAGCATTTT. Residues: CASSLVGGLNQPQHF.

This clonotype was recorded many times. The chain employs TRBV3-1 and TRBJ1-1; D ambiguous. Trimming took off 3 bases at V and 2 bases at J, with 13 bases between the two ends. Germline assignment: CDR1 LGHDT and CDR2 YNNKEL (reference sequence). The length of the CDR3 is 15 residues. The DNA for the CDR3 is TGTGCCAGCAGCCATTTGGGAGGACCTAACACTGAAGCTTTCTTT. Protein sequence: CASSHLGGPNTEAFF.

This clonotype was observed at least ten times. The CDR3 loop is CAISDGQGRGGYGYTF. Here the CDR3 DNA reads TGTGCCATCAGTGATGGGCAGGGGAGAGGAGGGTATGGCTACACCTTC. The chain is built from TRBV10-3 and TRBJ1-2, with D perhaps matching TRBD1 (6 bases). CDR3 length equals 16 residues. Per the germline V gene, CDR1 is ENHRY and CDR2 is SYGVKD. V was shortened by 3 bases and J by 5 bases, with 19 bases between the two germline ends.

Of note for this clonotype: Germline and junction disagree at one end, which may indicate a read error. The J gene is TRBJ2-1, the V gene TRBV30; TRBD2 matches 10 bases. Germline assignment: CDR1 GTSNPN and CDR2 SVGIG (reference sequence). CDR3 size: 13 residues. The CDR3 DNA reads TGTGTCTGGAGTAGCGGGGGGTGGGATGAGCAGTTCTTC. Amino acid sequence: CVWSSGGWDEQFF.

This clonotype was detected many times. The V gene is TRBV20-1, the J gene TRBJ1-1; 9 bases line up with TRBD1. V shed 1 base and J 7 bases; nucleotides not matched to a gene: 7. Germline V gene sequence: CDR1 DFQATT, CDR2 SNEGSKA (reference sequence). The length of the CDR3 is 14 residues. This chain's CDR3 is CSARGGTGIDEAFF. CDR3 in DNA: TGCAGTGCTAGAGGTGGGACAGGGATCGATGAAGCTTTCTTT.

This clonotype appeared many times. V is TRBV30 and J is TRBJ1-5; 7 positions match TRBD1. Germline lookup yields CDR1 GTSNPN and CDR2 SVGIG (reference sequence). This CDR3 is 14 amino acids long. Trimming cost V 3 bases and J 6 bases; bases outside gene matches: 8. CDR3 amino acids: CAWSNRGPRQPQHF. The CDR3 bases are TGTGCCTGGAGCAACAGGGGCCCCCGTCAGCCCCAGCATTTT.

This clonotype was recorded at least ten times. The chain combines TRBV7-9 with TRBJ2-7; the D gene is possibly TRBD2 (6 bases). Germline CDR1 SEHNR, CDR2 FQNEAQ (reference sequence). Trimming removed 5 bases at V and 3 bases at J, with 35 bases between. This CDR3 is 21 amino acids long. The CDR3 DNA reads as TGTGCCAGCAGCAACCGGCAGATAAGGGATAGGCGGGGAGAGGTGTTCTACGAGCAGTACTTC. Protein product: CASSNRQIRDRRGEVFYEQYF. The entire variable domain, with the rest obtained from reference TRBV7-9 and TRBJ2-7, is as follows: DTGVSQNPRHKITKRGQNVTFRCDPISEHNRLYWYRQTLGQGPEFLTYFQNEAQLEKSRLLSDRFSAERPKGSFSTLEIQRTEQGDSAMYLCASSNRQIRDRRGEVFYEQYFGPGTRLTVT.

The chain is built from TRBV19 and TRBJ2-5; TRBD2 matches 13 bases. V lost 1 base, J lost 1 base, and 0 bases stayed unmatched. The V gene's germline CDR1 is LNHDA and CDR2 SQIVND (reference sequence). The CDR3 covers 16 residues. CDR3 sequence reads: CASSIGLAGGQETQYF. CDR3 DNA: TGTGCCAGTAGTATAGGACTAGCGGGGGGCCAAGAGACCCAGTACTTC.

This clonotype was observed many times. The chain has TRBV30 and TRBJ1-5; the D gene is possibly TRBD1 (5 bases). The CDR3 totals 13 residues. The germline V gene has CDR1 GTSNPN and CDR2 SVGIG (reference sequence). V lost 2 bases and J lost 7, with 12 bases in between. This chain's CDR3 is CAWSSEGLQPQHF. CDR3 bases: TGTGCCTGGAGTTCTGAGGGGCTCCAGCCCCAGCATTTT.

This clonotype was found once. V and J are TRBV6-1 and TRBJ2-7; 9 positions match TRBD2. V trimming: 4 bases; J trimming: 2 bases; junction bases outside the gene matches: 6. The CDR3 is 15 amino acids. The germline V gene encodes CDR1 MNHNS and CDR2 SASEGT. The CDR3 region has the DNA TGTGCCAGCAGTGGAGCGGGGGGCTCAACCTACGAGCAGTACTTC. It codes for CASSGAGGSTYEQYF.

This clonotype has at least ten counts. The J gene is TRBJ1-1, the V gene TRBV7-8; D call uncertain. The CDR3 is 13 residues long. V dropped 2 bases and J dropped 8 bases, with 12 bases sitting between them. Looked up from germline, CDR1 is SGHVS and CDR2 is FQNEAQ. The CDR3 DNA reads TGTGCCAGCAGCTTACGGACCTCGTGGGAAGCTTTCTTT. Encoded protein: CASSLRTSWEAFF.

This clonotype was seen at least ten times. The chain couples TRBV7-9 to TRBJ2-7; D may be TRBD1 (6 bases). The CDR3 is 14 residues long. Germline assignment: CDR1 SEHNR and CDR2 FQNEAQ (reference sequence). Trimming took off 7 bases at V and 9 bases at J, with 22 bases between the two ends. CDR3 sequence reads: CASTLSGQTQTQYF. The DNA for the CDR3 is TGTGCCAGCACCCTATCTGGACAGACGCAAACGCAGTACTTC.

This clonotype turned up a few times. The chain uses TRBV2 and TRBJ1-5, with D possibly TRBD1 on 5 matching bases. The V gene's germline CDR1 is SNHLY and CDR2 FYNNEI. The ends were cut back, 10 bases at V and 4 bases at J, with 17 bases in the middle. The CDR3 totals 14 residues. The CDR3 DNA sequence: TGTGCCACAGGCCAGGGACGGGAAAATCAGCCCCAGCATTTT. It encodes CATGQGRENQPQHF.

This clonotype came up many times. CDR3 nucleotides: TGTGCCAGCTCACCAGGCCGTAACAATGAGCAGTTCTTC. This sequence encodes CASSPGRNNEQFF. The chain joins TRBV18 to TRBJ2-1; unclear D gene. V lost 2 bases, J lost 5 bases, and 7 bases lay in between. Germline V gene data show CDR1 as KGHSH and CDR2 as LQKENI. The CDR3 is 13 amino acids.

This clonotype was seen a few times. The CDR3 protein is CASSTWTGTVADTQYF. Written as DNA, the CDR3 is TGTGCCAGCAGCACCTGGACAGGGACTGTCGCAGATACGCAGTATTTT. The chain recombines TRBV9 with TRBJ2-3; 8 bases line up with TRBD1. CDR1 and CDR2 (germline): SGDLS, YYNGEE. The CDR3 totals 16 residues. V trimming: 4 bases; J trimming: 4 bases; junction bases outside the gene matches: 11.

This clonotype was observed many times. The gene calls are TRBV2 and TRBJ2-3; D is perhaps TRBD1 (5 bases). The CDR3 has 14 residues. V dropped 2 bases and J dropped 2 bases, with 8 bases sitting between them. The germline V gene encodes CDR1 SNHLY and CDR2 FYNNEI. CDR3 region: CASSEQGPTDTQYF. CDR3 DNA sequence: TGTGCCAGCAGTGAACAGGGCCCCACAGATACGCAGTATTTT.

There are many counts of this clonotype. The chain uses TRBV28 and TRBJ2-7; 11 bases line up with TRBD1. Germline assignment: CDR1 MDHEN and CDR2 SYDVKM. With 5 bases clipped from V and 5 bases from J, the junction kept 8 bases outside the gene matches. The CDR3 sequence is 15 residues long. Here the CDR3 DNA reads TGTGCCAGCAGTGTAGGGACAGGGGGTAGTCACGAGCAGTACTTC. Amino acid sequence: CASSVGTGGSHEQYF.

This clonotype was detected many times. The chain is built from TRBV3-1 and TRBJ2-5; 12 positions agree with TRBD2. Germline-derived CDR1 and CDR2 are LGHDT and YNNKEL (reference sequence). J was trimmed by 13 bases and V by 1 base; bases with no gene match: 7. The CDR3 runs 14 residues. The CDR3 loop is CASSQGIRLAGVYF. CDR3 DNA sequence: TGTGCCAGCAGCCAAGGGATAAGACTAGCGGGGGTGTACTTC.

The chain employs TRBV6-1 and TRBJ1-5; D remains unclear. The CDR3 has 17 amino acids. With 5 bases removed from V and 0 bases from J, the gap between germline ends came to 17 bases. CDR1 and CDR2 from the germline V gene are MNHNS and SASEGT. The CDR3 DNA sequence: TGTGCCAGCAGTTCTCCAGGCTTCCCAAATAGCAATCAGCCCCAGCATTTT. It translates to CASSSPGFPNSNQPQHF.

In this sample, this clonotype turned up many times. The chain employs TRBV28 and TRBJ2-2, with TRBD1 matching 11 bases. The CDR3 runs to 15 residues. V gave up 5 bases and J gave up 7 bases; unmatched junction bases: 6. CDR1 is MDHEN, CDR2 SYDVKM, per germline. Here the CDR3 reads CASSLDRGQGGELFF. CDR3 DNA: TGTGCCAGCAGTCTGGACAGGGGGCAGGGCGGGGAGCTGTTTTTT.

This clonotype was seen ten or more times. This chain uses TRBV7-8 with TRBJ1-1; 7 nucleotides line up with TRBD1. This CDR3 has 16 residues. Germline V gene lookup returns CDR1 SGHVS and CDR2 FQNEAQ. Trimming at V came to 5 bases and at J to 4 bases, leaving 13 bases not matched to a gene. The CDR3 sequence: CASSQGGAGGITEAFF. The CDR3 region has the DNA TGTGCCAGCAGCCAAGGGGGCGCGGGGGGTATCACTGAAGCTTTCTTT.

This clonotype was detected a few times. One base away lies a much larger clone, so this may be a sequencing read error. The CDR3 carries no conserved terminal phenylalanine or tryptophan, so it likely arises from a read error. The chain employs TRBV2 and TRBJ2-2; no definite D call. Germline CDR1 and CDR2: SNHLY and FYNNEI. The CDR3 is 15 amino acids. V lost 5 bases, J lost 3 bases, and 13 bases lay in between. In nucleotides, the CDR3 is TGTGCCAGCAGTTTAATGGGCCGGGACACCGGGGAGCTGTTTCTT. Encoded protein: CASSLMGRDTGELFL.